One and the same sample provided the 12 T cell receptor beta chains below, sequenced in a study of beta chain features in type 1 diabetes. Study-level points and caveats: Significant though moderate, a shortening of TCRB CDR3s appeared in all four CD4+ subsets of Type 1 diabetes patients.

The antigens these receptors bind are not known. The entirety of the isolated RNA underwent reverse transcription, so expressed TCRB transcripts were sequenced. Generated by immunoSEQ multiplex PCR, the TCRdb table keeps only in-frame clones and is missing some. Among 200,000 to 300,000 clones listed, approximately 15% were seen once. Sequencing was performed on naive CD4+ T cells from blood. The source is a man aged 30 to 39 with type 1 diabetes.

This clone came up a few times. This chain connects TRBV11-2 to TRBJ1-2; D is undetermined. Deletions cut 4 bases from V and 0 bases from J, with 6 bases between. This CDR3 region has 13 residues. The germline V gene has CDR1 SGHAT and CDR2 FQNNGV. The CDR3 loop is CASSSNSNYGYTF. CDR3 sequence (DNA): TGTGCCAGCAGCTCAAATTCTAACTATGGCTACACCTTC.

V gene TRBV11-2 combines with J gene TRBJ2-3; possibly TRBD1 for D (6 bases). Germline CDR1 is SGHAT and CDR2 is FQNNGV. V lost 1 base, J lost 5 bases, and 16 bases lay in between. There are 16 residues in the CDR3. As DNA, the CDR3 is TGTGCCAGCAGCTTAGGCTCACAGGGTCGAGGAGATACGCAGTATTTT. It translates to CASSLGSQGRGDTQYF.

The V call is TRBV30, the J call TRBJ2-1, with D uncertain. The CDR3 consists of 11 residues. The V end was cut by 2 bases, the J end by 6 bases, with 5 bases between. From germline, CDR1 is GTSNPN and CDR2 SVGIG (reference sequence). The CDR3 loop is CAWSPFNEQFF. The CDR3 bases are TGTGCCTGGAGTCCCTTCAATGAGCAGTTCTTC.

This clone turned up a few times. The identical CDR3 is also encoded by other nucleotide sequences in the sample. The V gene is TRBV7-9, the J gene TRBJ2-7; tentative D call: TRBD2 (6 bases). V was trimmed by 0 bases and J by 4 bases, leaving 7 bases between them. The CDR3 has 13 residues. Germline CDR1 and CDR2: SEHNR and FQNEAQ (reference sequence). CDR3 sequence (DNA): TGTGCCAGCAGCTTAGCTGGGGGGTACGAGCAGTACTTC. This encodes CASSLAGGYEQYF.

The chain uses TRBV7-8 and TRBJ2-1; 10 bases match TRBD2. The CDR3 is made up of 14 amino acids. Trimming at V came to 7 bases and at J to 3 bases, leaving 3 bases not matched to a gene. Germline values: CDR1 SGHVS, CDR2 FQNEAQ. The CDR3 bases are TGTGCCAGCATAGAGCGGGAGGGCTACAATGAGCAGTTCTTC. Residues: CASIEREGYNEQFF. The full variable domain, in which reference TRBV7-8 and TRBJ2-1 provide the parts outside the CDR3, is GAGVSQSPRYKVAKRGQDVALRCDPISGHVSLFWYQQALGQGPEFLTYFQNEAQLDKSGLPSDRFFAERPEGSVSTLKIQRTQQEDSAVYLCASIEREGYNEQFFGPGTRLTVL.

There are a few counts of this clone. The J gene is TRBJ2-5, the V gene TRBV6-5; tentatively, D is TRBD2 (6 bases). Matching the DNA end better, TRBJ2-7 makes the J call doubtful. The CDR3 contains 13 residues. Per germline, CDR1 MNHEY and CDR2 SVGAGI. The CDR3 sequence is CASRPGGVYEQYF. CDR3 DNA: TGTGCCAGCAGACCCGGGGGAGTTTACGAGCAGTACTTC.

This chain joins TRBV5-1 and TRBJ1-2; no clear D gene. This CDR3 region has 12 residues. CDR1 is SGHRS, CDR2 YFSETQ, per germline. Trimming took off 4 bases at V and 2 bases at J, with 6 bases between the two ends. The CDR3: CASSEANYGYTF. CDR3 coding DNA: TGCGCCAGCAGCGAAGCCAACTATGGCTACACCTTC.

This clone was counted a few times. J is TRBJ1-5 and V is TRBV4-1, with 10 nucleotides matching TRBD1. Germline-derived CDR1 and CDR2 are MGHRA and YSYEKL. This CDR3 is built from 14 residues. The junction had 3 bases not matched to a gene; V was cut back by 4 bases and J by 6 bases. CDR3 DNA: TGCGCCAGCAGCCCCGACAGGGGGCCTCAGCCCCAGCATTTT. This translates into CASSPDRGPQPQHF.

This clone was seen a few times. V and J are TRBV7-9 and TRBJ2-5; D possibly corresponds to TRBD2 (6 bases). V shed 1 base and J shed 9 bases, with 9 bases lying between them. The germline V gene has CDR1 SEHNR and CDR2 FQNEAQ (reference sequence). The CDR3 sequence is 12 residues long. As DNA, the CDR3 is TGTGCCAGCAGCTTAGACCGGGGGTCCCAGTACTTC. Protein: CASSLDRGSQYF.

This chain connects TRBV19 to TRBJ2-6; possibly TRBD1 for D (5 bases). Germline-derived CDR1 and CDR2 are LNHDA and SQIVND (reference sequence). V lost 6 bases and J lost 3, with 9 bases in between. The length of the CDR3 is 14 residues. The chain's CDR3 is CASRQGGGANVLTF. The CDR3 DNA reads TGTGCCAGTAGGCAGGGCGGTGGGGCCAACGTCCTGACTTTC.

This clone was counted only a few times. The chain uses TRBV28 and TRBJ1-2; 8 bases agree with TRBD1. Germline lookup yields CDR1 MDHEN and CDR2 SYDVKM. The CDR3 consists of 16 residues. The trim removed 3 bases at V and 2 bases at J, leaving 8 bases unmatched. CDR3 in amino acids: CASSFARGPGNYGYTF. The DNA for the CDR3 is TGTGCCAGCAGTTTCGCCAGGGGGCCCGGCAACTATGGCTACACCTTC.

The chain employs TRBV4-2 and TRBJ2-7, with a weak D call TRBD1 (5 bases). Trimming removed 0 bases from V and 7 bases from J, with 10 bases in between. The CDR3 covers 13 residues. Looked up from germline, CDR1 is LGHNA and CDR2 is YNFKEQ. The CDR3 coding sequence is TGTGCCAGCAGCCAAGACGCAGGGTCGGAGCAGTACTTC. This encodes CASSQDAGSEQYF.